The sample holds one count of the clone carrying this T cell receptor (beta chain). This record belongs to a study of blood T cell repertoires in COVID-19. For the study at large: In each case, the material was cDNA or gDNA derived from T cells, B-cell-depleted T cells, or PBMCs.

Germline lookup yields CDR1 LGHNA and CDR2 YSLEER. With V trimmed by 4 bases and J by 6 bases, 13 bases remained unmatched. The CDR3 covers 17 residues. Here immunoSEQ multiplex PCR was the method, and the copy in TCRdb shows in-frame clones only, minus some. The table shows tens of thousands of clones, with around 86% occurring only once. Sequencing was done on a sample of peripheral blood. This TCR was sampled from a man between 70 and 80 years old with acute or convalescent COVID-19. V and J are TRBV4-3 and TRBJ2-1, with 9 bases lining up with TRBD2. The chain's CDR3 is CASSPRPGLAGPNEQFF. The CDR3 coding sequence is TGCGCCAGCAGCCCTCGTCCGGGCCTAGCGGGACCCAATGAGCAGTTCTTC.